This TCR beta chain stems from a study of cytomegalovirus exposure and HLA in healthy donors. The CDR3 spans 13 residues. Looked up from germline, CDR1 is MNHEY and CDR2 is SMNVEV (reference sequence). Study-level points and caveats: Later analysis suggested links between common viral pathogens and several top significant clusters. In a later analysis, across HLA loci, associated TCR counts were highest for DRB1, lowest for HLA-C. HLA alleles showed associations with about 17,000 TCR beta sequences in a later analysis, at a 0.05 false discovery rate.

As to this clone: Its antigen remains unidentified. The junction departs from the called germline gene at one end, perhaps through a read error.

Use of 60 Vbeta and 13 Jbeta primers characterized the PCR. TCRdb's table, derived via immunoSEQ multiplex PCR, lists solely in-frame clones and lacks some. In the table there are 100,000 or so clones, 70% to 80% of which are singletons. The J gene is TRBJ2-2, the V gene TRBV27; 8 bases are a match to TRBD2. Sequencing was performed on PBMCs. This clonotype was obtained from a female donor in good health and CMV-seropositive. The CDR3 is CASGLAGTGELFF. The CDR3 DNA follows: TGTGCCAGCGGTTTAGCGGGGACCGGGGAGCTGTTTTTT.